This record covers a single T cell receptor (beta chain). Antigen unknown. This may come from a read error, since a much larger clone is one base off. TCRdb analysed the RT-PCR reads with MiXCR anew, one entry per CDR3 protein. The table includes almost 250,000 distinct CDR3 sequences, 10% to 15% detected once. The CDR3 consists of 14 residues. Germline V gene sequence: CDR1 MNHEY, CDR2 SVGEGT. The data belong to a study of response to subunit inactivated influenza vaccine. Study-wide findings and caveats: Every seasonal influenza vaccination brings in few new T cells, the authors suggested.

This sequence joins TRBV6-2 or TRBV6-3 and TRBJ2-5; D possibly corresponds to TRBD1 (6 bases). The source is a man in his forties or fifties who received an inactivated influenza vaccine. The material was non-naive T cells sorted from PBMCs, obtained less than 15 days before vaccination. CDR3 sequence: CASSYWTDQETQSF. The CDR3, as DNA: TGTGCCAGCAGTTACTGGACAGATCAAGAGACCCAGTCCTTC.